The T cell receptor (beta chain) described here comes from a study of blood T cell repertoires in COVID-19 (dated by TCRdb to about 2020). In the study overall: Samples covering the acute and convalescent phases of COVID-19 were provided by collaborators in the United States, Italy and Spain. The prospective study material was composed of cDNA or gDNA derived from T cells, B-cell-depleted T cells, or PBMCs. Deeply sampled blood TCRbeta repertoires from subjects exposed to, actively infected with, or recovered from COVID-19 were included in the dataset. The repertoires were released in a freely available public database intended as a resource for research on the immune response to SARS-CoV-2. The samples were drawn from the first 160 participants of the ongoing ImmuneRACE study and from 1,254 subjects provided by 6 global collaborators. A de-identified subject ID, COVID-19 status, age in years and sex were almost always included in the sample metadata. Where HLA class I and class II types were available, the types were taken from metadata supplied by the sample provider, not from assay-based typing.

Comments on this clone: Its antigen is unknown. No quality values exist for individual bases; no much larger clone is one base distant.

TCRbeta CDR3 regions were amplified from genomic DNA by means of the immunoSEQ Assay, a bias-controlled multiplex PCR. As for the original processing: The number of nucleated cells in each sample was estimated by amplification of reference gene primers within the assay. To quantify the absolute abundance of each unique TCRbeta CDR3 rearrangement, sequence reads were collapsed and filtered. For each sample, productive Simpson clonality was calculated as the square root of Simpson's diversity index over productive rearrangements. The table comes from immuneACCESS by way of TCRdb, which keeps in-frame sequences with V and J called. Part of the clones is missing from these tables; in studies checked, under half for an unresolved V gene and the rest for unknown reasons. V, J and clone size reflect that table, while D and trimming were determined from the DNA. The sample table lists 91,000 or so clones, around 84% of them with a count of one. Around 13% of the sample comes from the top ten.

General conclusions and limits of the study: The quantity of clinical and demographic metadata differed by source and by participant and was supplied without curation.

V is clipped by 2 bases and J by 1 base, and the sequence between their germline boundaries is 14 bases long. The CDR3 goes from the cysteine to the phenylalanine over 17 residues. This entry keeps only the CDR3 DNA: 51 bases, framed from base 1. CDR1 is given as KGHDR and CDR2 as SFDVKD, both from the germline V gene. Whole blood was collected in K2EDTA tubes by collaborating institutions according to the institutions' own protocols. For TCRbeta analysis, collaborators shipped samples as frozen whole blood, isolated PBMCs, or DNA extracted from either of those sample types. This clonotype was sampled from a woman aged 55-75 years in a cohort sampled during active or convalescent COVID-19. The rearranged chain carries TRBV24-1 and TRBJ1-5; the best D guess is TRBD1, with 6 bases matching. Sequencing input: peripheral blood. The nucleotide sequence reads as follows: TGTGCCACCAGTGATTCGGTCCTTACAGGGAGCAATCAGCCCCAGCATTTT. It specifies CATSDSVLTGSNQPQHF.